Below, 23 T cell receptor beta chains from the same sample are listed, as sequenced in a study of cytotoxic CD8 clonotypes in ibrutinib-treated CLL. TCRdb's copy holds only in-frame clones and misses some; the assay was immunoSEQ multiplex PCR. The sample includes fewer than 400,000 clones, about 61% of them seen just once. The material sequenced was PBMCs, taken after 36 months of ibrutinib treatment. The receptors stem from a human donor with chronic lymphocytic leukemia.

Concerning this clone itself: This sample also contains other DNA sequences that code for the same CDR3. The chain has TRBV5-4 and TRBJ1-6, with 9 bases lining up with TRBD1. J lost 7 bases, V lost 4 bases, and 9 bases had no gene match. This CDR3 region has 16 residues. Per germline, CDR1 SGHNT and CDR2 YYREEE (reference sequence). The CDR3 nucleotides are TGTGCCAGCAGCCGCCGACAGGGACAGGGAAATTCACCCCTCCACTTT. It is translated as CASSRRQGQGNSPLHF. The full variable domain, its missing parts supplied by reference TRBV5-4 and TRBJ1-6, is ETGVTQSPTHLIKTRGQQVTLRCSSQSGHNTVSWYQQALGQGPQFIFQYYREEENGRGNFPPRFSGLQFPNYSSELNVNALELDDSALYLCASSRRQGQGNSPLHFGNGTRLTVT.

CDR3 in DNA: TGCGCCAGCATTGGCGACTCCTACGAGCAGTACTTC. Translating gives CASIGDSYEQYF. The chain uses TRBV5-1 and TRBJ2-7, with no clear D. CDR3 size: 12 residues. Per germline, CDR1 SGHRS and CDR2 YFSETQ. Trimming removed 6 bases from V and 0 bases from J, with 7 bases in between. Full variable domain (rest looked up from reference TRBV5-1 and TRBJ2-7): KAGVTQTPRYLIKTRGQQVTLSCSPISGHRSVSWYQQTPGQGLQFLFEYFSETQRNKGNFPGRFSGRQFSNSRSEMNVSTLELGDSALYLCASIGDSYEQYFGPGTRLTVT.

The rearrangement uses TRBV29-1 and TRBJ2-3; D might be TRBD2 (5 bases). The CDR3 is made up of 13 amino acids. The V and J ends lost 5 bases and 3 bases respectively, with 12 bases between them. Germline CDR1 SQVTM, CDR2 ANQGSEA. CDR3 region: CSVRLAGTDTQYF. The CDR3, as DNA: TGCAGCGTTAGGCTAGCCGGTACAGATACGCAGTATTTT.

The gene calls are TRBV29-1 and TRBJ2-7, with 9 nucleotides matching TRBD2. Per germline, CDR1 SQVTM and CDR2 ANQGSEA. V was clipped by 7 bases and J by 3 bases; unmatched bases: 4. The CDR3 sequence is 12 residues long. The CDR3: CSGREGGYEQYF. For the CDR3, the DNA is TGCAGCGGGCGGGAGGGCGGCTACGAGCAGTACTTC.

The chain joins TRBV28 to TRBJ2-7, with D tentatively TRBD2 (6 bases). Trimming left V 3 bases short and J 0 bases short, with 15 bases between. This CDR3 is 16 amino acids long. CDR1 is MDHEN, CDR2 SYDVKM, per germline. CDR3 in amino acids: CASSFSLAGLSYEQYF. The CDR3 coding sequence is TGTGCCAGCAGTTTCAGTCTCGCGGGGCTCTCCTACGAGCAGTACTTC.

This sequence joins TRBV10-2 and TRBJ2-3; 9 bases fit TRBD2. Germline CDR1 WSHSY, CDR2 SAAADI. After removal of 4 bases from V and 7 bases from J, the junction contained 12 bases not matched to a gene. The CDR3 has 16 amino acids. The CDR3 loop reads CASSVASAGGPNTQYF. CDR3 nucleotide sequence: TGCGCCAGCAGTGTCGCTAGCGCGGGGGGGCCGAATACGCAGTATTTT.

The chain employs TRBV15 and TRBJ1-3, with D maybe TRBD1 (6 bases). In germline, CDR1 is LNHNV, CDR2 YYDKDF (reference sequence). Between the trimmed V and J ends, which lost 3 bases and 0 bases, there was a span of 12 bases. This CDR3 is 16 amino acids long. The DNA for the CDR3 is TGTGCCACCAGCAGTTGGACAGTCCTCTCTGGAAACACCATATATTTT. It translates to CATSSWTVLSGNTIYF.

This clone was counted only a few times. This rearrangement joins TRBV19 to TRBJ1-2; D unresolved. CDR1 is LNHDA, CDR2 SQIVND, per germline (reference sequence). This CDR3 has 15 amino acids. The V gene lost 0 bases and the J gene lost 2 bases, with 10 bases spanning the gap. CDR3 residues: CASSIEGRTNYGYTF. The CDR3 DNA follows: TGTGCCAGTAGTATAGAAGGGCGGACGAACTATGGCTACACCTTC.

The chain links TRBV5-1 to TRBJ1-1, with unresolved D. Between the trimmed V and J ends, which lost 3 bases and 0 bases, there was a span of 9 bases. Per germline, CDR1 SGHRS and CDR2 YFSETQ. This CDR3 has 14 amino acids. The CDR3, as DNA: TGCGCCAGCAGCTCGGGAACGTTGAACACTGAAGCTTTCTTT. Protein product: CASSSGTLNTEAFF.

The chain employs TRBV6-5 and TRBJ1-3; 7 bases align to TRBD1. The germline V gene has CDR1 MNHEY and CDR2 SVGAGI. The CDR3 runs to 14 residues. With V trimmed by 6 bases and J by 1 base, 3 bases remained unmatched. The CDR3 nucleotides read TGTGCCAGCAGGACAGGGAGGTCTGGAAACACCATATATTTT. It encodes CASRTGRSGNTIYF.

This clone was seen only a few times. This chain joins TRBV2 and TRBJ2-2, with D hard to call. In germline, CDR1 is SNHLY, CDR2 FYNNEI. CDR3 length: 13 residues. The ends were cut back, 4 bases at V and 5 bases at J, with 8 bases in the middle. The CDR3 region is CASSVLRTGELFF. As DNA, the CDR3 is TGTGCCAGCAGTGTCCTGAGGACCGGGGAGCTGTTTTTT. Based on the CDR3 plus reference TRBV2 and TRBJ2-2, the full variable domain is EPEVTQTPSHQVTQMGQEVILRCVPISNHLYFYWYRQILGQKVEFLVSFYNNEISEKSEIFDDQFSVERPDGSNFTLKIRSTKLEDSAMYFCASSVLRTGELFFGEGSRLTVL.

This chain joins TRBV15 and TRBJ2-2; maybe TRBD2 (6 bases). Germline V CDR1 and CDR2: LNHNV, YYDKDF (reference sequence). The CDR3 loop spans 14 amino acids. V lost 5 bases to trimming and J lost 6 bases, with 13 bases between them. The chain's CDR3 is CATSPGLRSGELFF. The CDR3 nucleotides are TGTGCCACCAGCCCCGGACTAAGGTCCGGGGAGCTGTTTTTT.

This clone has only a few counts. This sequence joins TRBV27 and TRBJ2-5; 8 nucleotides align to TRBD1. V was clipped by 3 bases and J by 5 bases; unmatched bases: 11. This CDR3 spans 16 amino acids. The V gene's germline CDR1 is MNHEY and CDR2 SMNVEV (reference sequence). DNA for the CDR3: TGTGCCAGCAGTTTGTACGCCGGTGCAGGGGGCGAGACCCAGTACTTC. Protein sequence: CASSLYAGAGGETQYF.

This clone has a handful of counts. The CDR3 sequence is CASSLRSRITGELFF. The CDR3, as DNA: TGTGCCAGCAGTTTAAGATCGCGGATAACCGGGGAGCTGTTTTTT. J is TRBJ2-2 and V is TRBV27; D is ambiguous. This CDR3 is 15 amino acids long. Germline CDR1 reads MNHEY; CDR2 reads SMNVEV (reference sequence). V lost 2 bases, J lost 5 bases, and 12 bases lay in between.

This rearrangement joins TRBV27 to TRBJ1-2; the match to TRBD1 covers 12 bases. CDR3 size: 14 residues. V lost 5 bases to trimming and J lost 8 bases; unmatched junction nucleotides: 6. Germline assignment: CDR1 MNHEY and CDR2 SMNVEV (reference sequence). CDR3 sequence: CASSPGQGARGYTF. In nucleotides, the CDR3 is TGTGCCAGCAGTCCGGGACAGGGGGCGCGGGGCTACACCTTC.

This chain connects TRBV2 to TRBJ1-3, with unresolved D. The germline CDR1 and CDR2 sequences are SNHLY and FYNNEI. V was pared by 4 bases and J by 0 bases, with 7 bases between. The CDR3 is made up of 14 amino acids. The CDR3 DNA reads TGTGCCAGCAGTGTTTCGGCCTCTGGAAACACCATATATTTT. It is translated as CASSVSASGNTIYF.

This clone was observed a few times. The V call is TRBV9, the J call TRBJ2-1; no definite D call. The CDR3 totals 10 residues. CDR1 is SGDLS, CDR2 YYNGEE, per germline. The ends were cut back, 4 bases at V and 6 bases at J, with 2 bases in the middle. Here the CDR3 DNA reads TGTGCCAGCAGCCCCAATGAGCAGTTCTTC. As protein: CASSPNEQFF.

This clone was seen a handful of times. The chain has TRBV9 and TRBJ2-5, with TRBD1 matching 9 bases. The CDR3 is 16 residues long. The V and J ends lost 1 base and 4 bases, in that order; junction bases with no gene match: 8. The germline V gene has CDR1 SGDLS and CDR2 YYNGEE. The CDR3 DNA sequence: TGTGCCAGCAGCGTAAGCCCCCAGACAGGGGGAGAGACCCAGTACTTC. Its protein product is CASSVSPQTGGETQYF.

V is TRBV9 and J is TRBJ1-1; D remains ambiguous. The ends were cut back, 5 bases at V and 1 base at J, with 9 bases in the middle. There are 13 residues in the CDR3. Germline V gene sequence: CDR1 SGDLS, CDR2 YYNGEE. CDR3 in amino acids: CASSRQENTEAFF. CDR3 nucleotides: TGTGCCAGCAGTCGTCAAGAGAACACTGAAGCTTTCTTT.

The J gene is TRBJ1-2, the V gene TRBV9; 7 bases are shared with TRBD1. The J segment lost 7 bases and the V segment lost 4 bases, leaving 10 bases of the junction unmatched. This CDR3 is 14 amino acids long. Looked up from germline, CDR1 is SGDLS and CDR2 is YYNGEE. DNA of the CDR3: TGTGCCAGCAGCTTAGGACAGGTGTGGAGTGGCTACACCTTC. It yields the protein CASSLGQVWSGYTF.

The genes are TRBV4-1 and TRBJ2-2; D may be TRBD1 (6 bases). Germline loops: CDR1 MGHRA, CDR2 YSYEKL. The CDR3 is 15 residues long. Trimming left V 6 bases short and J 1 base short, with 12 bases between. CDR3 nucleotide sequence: TGCGCCAGCAGACCCACCAGGGGGAACACCGGGGAGCTGTTTTTT. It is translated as CASRPTRGNTGELFF.

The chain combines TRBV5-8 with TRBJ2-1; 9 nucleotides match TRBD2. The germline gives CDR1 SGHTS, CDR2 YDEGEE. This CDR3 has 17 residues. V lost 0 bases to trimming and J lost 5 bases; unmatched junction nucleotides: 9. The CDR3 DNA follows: TGTGCCAGCAGCTTGGAGTTAGCGGGGGAGGCGGACAATGAGCAGTTCTTC. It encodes CASSLELAGEADNEQFF.

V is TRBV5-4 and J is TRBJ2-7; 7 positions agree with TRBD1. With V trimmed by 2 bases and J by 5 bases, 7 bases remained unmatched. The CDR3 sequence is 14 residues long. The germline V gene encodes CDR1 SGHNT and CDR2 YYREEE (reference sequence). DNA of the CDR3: TGTGCCAGCAGCTTTCACGAGGGGGCCCACGAGCAGTACTTC. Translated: CASSFHEGAHEQYF.